These T cell receptor beta chains were read from a single sample in a study of cytomegalovirus exposure and HLA in healthy donors. Clones were sequenced by immunoSEQ multiplex PCR, and TCRdb holds only the in-frame ones, with some missing. The sample has 150,000 to 200,000 clones, 86% seen once. The specimen was PBMCs. The receptors derive from a woman between 18 and 30 years old in good health and CMV-seronegative. CDR3s include the opening cysteine and the closing phenylalanine or tryptophan. The order of the fields is V gene, J gene, clone size, D gene, CDR3 DNA, CDR3 protein. D genes are given only for firm matches. Size is omitted from some rows. Given values are once, few, many or a class for expanded clones.

V: TRBV29-1
J: TRBJ2-3
size: -
D: TRBD1
DNA: TGCAGCGCCCCTCCCCCAGGGGGCGCCCCCCCAGATACGCAGTATTTT
CDR3: CSAPPPGGAPPDTQYF

V: TRBV12-5
J: TRBJ2-2
size: -
D: -
DNA: TGTGCTAGTGGCACTAAACAGGGACCCGGGGAGCTGTTTTTT
CDR3: CASGTKQGPGELFF

V: TRBV7-2
J: TRBJ2-1
size: -
D: TRBD2
DNA: TGTGCCAGCAGCTTAGTGGGGGGACTAGCGGGAGGGCCTTACAATGAGCAGTTCTTC
CDR3: CASSLVGGLAGGPYNEQFF

V: TRBV5-1
J: TRBJ1-1
size: -
D: TRBD1
DNA: TGCGCCAGCAGCCAAAAGGGACAGGACACTGAAGCTTTCTTT
CDR3: CASSQKGQDTEAFF

V: TRBV18
J: TRBJ2-7
size: -
D: -
DNA: TGTGCCAGCTCACCACCAGCGACAGGTTCCTACGAGCAGTACTTC
CDR3: CASSPPATGSYEQYF

V: TRBV9
J: TRBJ2-1
size: few
D: -
DNA: TGTGCCAGCAGCCCAGGAGGTGTTGCCTGGAATGAGCAGTTCTTC
CDR3: CASSPGGVAWNEQFF

V: TRBV20-1
J: TRBJ2-5
size: -
D: -
DNA: TGCAGTGCGGCCGGGAAAGAGACCCAGTACTTC
CDR3: CSAAGKETQYF

V: TRBV7-2
J: TRBJ1-3
size: -
D: TRBD1
DNA: TGTGCCAGCAGCTTATTAGGCCCCCACAGGGGTAGTGGAAACACCATATATTTT
CDR3: CASSLLGPHRGSGNTIYF

V: TRBV13
J: TRBJ2-5
size: -
D: -
DNA: TGTGCCAGCAGCTTACTAAACAGGCCACTAAAAGAGACCCAGTACTTC
CDR3: CASSLLNRPLKETQYF

V: TRBV2
J: TRBJ2-5
size: -
D: TRBD1
DNA: TGTGCCAGCAGTGAAGCTGGGACAGGGTTGGAGACCCAGTACTTC
CDR3: CASSEAGTGLETQYF

V: TRBV9
J: TRBJ1-2
size: -
D: -
DNA: TGTGCCAGCAGCGGCCAGGGAGGAGGGAACTATGGCTACACCTTC
CDR3: CASSGQGGGNYGYTF

V: TRBV5-1
J: TRBJ2-1
size: -
D: TRBD1
DNA: TGCGCCAGCACCGCCAGGGACAGCTCCTACAATGAGCAGTTCTTC
CDR3: CASTARDSSYNEQFF

V: TRBV2
J: TRBJ2-2
size: once
D: -
DNA: TGTGCCAGCAGTGGTAGGAACACCGGGGAGCTGTTTTTT
CDR3: CASSGRNTGELFF

V: TRBV4-1
J: TRBJ2-7
size: -
D: -
DNA: TGCGCCAGCAGCCAAGATCTTGGCGGAAACTCCTACGAGCAGTACTTC
CDR3: CASSQDLGGNSYEQYF

V: TRBV14
J: TRBJ2-1
size: -
D: -
DNA: TGTGCCAGCAGCCAAGATTACGGGACTTCCATCGATGAGCAGTTCTTC
CDR3: CASSQDYGTSIDEQFF

V: TRBV6-6
J: TRBJ2-1
size: once
D: -
DNA: TGTGCCAGCAAGCCTGGTTCCTCCTACAATGAGCAGTTCTTC
CDR3: CASKPGSSYNEQFF

V: TRBV21-1
J: TRBJ1-5
size: -
D: -
DNA: TGTGCCAGCAGCAAAGGGGAGGACAGGGAAGGAGGCAATCAGCCCCAGCATTTT
CDR3: CASSKGEDREGGNQPQHF

V: TRBV15
J: TRBJ2-3
size: -
D: TRBD1
DNA: TGTGCCACCAGCAGCGGATACGGGACAGGGTACACGGATACGCAGTATTTT
CDR3: CATSSGYGTGYTDTQYF

V: TRBV6-5
J: TRBJ2-7
size: -
D: -
DNA: TGTGCCAGCAGTTCCCCGATCACAGGGACCCCCTACGAGCAGTACTTC
CDR3: CASSSPITGTPYEQYF

V: TRBV5-1
J: TRBJ1-2
size: -
D: -
DNA: TGCGCCAGCGGGTTGGATTTTCTACAGGGATATGGCTACACCTTC
CDR3: CASGLDFLQGYGYTF

V: TRBV6-1
J: TRBJ1-2
size: -
D: TRBD1
DNA: TGTGCCAGCAGGGGAACCGGGACAGCCTATGGCTACACCTTC
CDR3: CASRGTGTAYGYTF

V: TRBV2
J: TRBJ1-1
size: -
D: -
DNA: TGTGCCAGCAGGGGCGAGAACACTGAAGCTTTCTTT
CDR3: CASRGENTEAFF

V: TRBV18
J: TRBJ2-7
size: -
D: -
DNA: TGTGCCAGCTCCCCTTACGACGGGACAACATACGAGCAGTACTTC
CDR3: CASSPYDGTTYEQYF

V: TRBV28
J: TRBJ2-6
size: -
D: -
DNA: TGTGCCAGCAGCCTAATGGTGACAGCTGGGGCCAACGTCCTGACTTTC
CDR3: CASSLMVTAGANVLTF

V: TRBV19
J: TRBJ1-5
size: -
D: -
DNA: TGTGCCAGTAGTATGGGGGAGGTCGGTCAGCCCCAGCATTTT
CDR3: CASSMGEVGQPQHF

V: TRBV27
J: TRBJ2-7
size: -
D: TRBD1
DNA: TGTGCCAGCAGTAAACAGGGGCTCGAGCAGTACTTC
CDR3: CASSKQGLEQYF

V: TRBV5-1
J: TRBJ2-1
size: -
D: TRBD2
DNA: TGCGCCAGCAGCTTGGACGATAGCGGGAGGGCCAGTGAGCAGTTCTTC
CDR3: CASSLDDSGRASEQFF

V: TRBV6-5
J: TRBJ1-2
size: -
D: TRBD1
DNA: TGTGCCAGCAGTTTCGCAGACAGGGCCGGTGGCTACACCTTC
CDR3: CASSFADRAGGYTF

V: TRBV23-1
J: TRBJ2-7
size: few
D: TRBD2
DNA: TGCGCCAGCAGTCTGAAGCGGGAGGTCTACGAGCAGTACTTC
CDR3: CASSLKREVYEQYF

V: TRBV2
J: TRBJ2-1
size: -
D: TRBD2
DNA: TGTGCCAGCAGAGAGGGGACTAGCGGATACAATGAGCAGTTCTTC
CDR3: CASREGTSGYNEQFF

V: TRBV9
J: TRBJ2-5
size: -
D: TRBD1
DNA: TGTGCCAGCAGCGTAGGAGGGACAGGTGGAGAGACCCAGTACTTC
CDR3: CASSVGGTGGETQYF

V: TRBV4-3
J: TRBJ1-4
size: -
D: -
DNA: TGCGCCAGCAGCCAAGATTGGCAGACTAATGAAAAACTGTTTTTT
CDR3: CASSQDWQTNEKLFF

V: TRBV4-1
J: TRBJ1-4
size: -
D: -
DNA: TGCGCCAGCAGCCCGTGGGTTACAGATGAAAAACTGTTTTTT
CDR3: CASSPWVTDEKLFF

V: TRBV29-1
J: TRBJ2-7
size: -
D: TRBD1
DNA: TGCAGCGTTGAAGATCGTGCAGGGGGCTACGAGCAGTACTTC
CDR3: CSVEDRAGGYEQYF

V: TRBV7-2
J: TRBJ2-7
size: -
D: -
DNA: TGTGCCAGCAGCCGGAGCTCCTACGAGCAGTACTTC
CDR3: CASSRSSYEQYF

V: TRBV30
J: TRBJ2-5
size: -
D: -
DNA: TGTGCCTGGAGAACGGGGACTGTTGGGGGCCAGTACTTC
CDR3: CAWRTGTVGGQYF

V: TRBV5-1
J: TRBJ1-6
size: -
D: TRBD1
DNA: TGCGCCAGCAGTCAAAGTCCGGGACAGGGGTTATCACCCCTCCACTTT
CDR3: CASSQSPGQGLSPLHF

V: TRBV29-1
J: TRBJ1-1
size: -
D: TRBD1
DNA: TGCAGCGTTGTTGGACAGGTAAACACTGAAGCTTTCTTT
CDR3: CSVVGQVNTEAFF

V: TRBV7-2
J: TRBJ1-3
size: -
D: -
DNA: TGTGCCAGCAGGATTAATGGAGTCTCTGGAAACACCATATATTTT
CDR3: CASRINGVSGNTIYF

V: TRBV5-1
J: TRBJ1-1
size: -
D: -
DNA: TGCGCCAGCAGCCCGGAGGGTCCACGGACTGAAGCTTTCTTT
CDR3: CASSPEGPRTEAFF

V: TRBV5-6
J: TRBJ1-2
size: few
D: -
DNA: TGTGCCAGCAGCATAAATCAGGGCTACACCTTC
CDR3: CASSINQGYTF

V: TRBV19
J: TRBJ2-7
size: -
D: TRBD1
DNA: TGTGCCAGTTCGAGAGGAGGGACAGGGGATAACGAGCAGTACTTC
CDR3: CASSRGGTGDNEQYF

V: TRBV30
J: TRBJ1-1
size: -
D: -
DNA: TGTGCCTGGAGTCGCGCGAACACTGAAGCTTTCTTT
CDR3: CAWSRANTEAFF

V: TRBV4-3
J: TRBJ2-5
size: -
D: -
DNA: TGCGCCAGCAGCCAAACGAGGGGGAGAGAGACCCAGTACTTC
CDR3: CASSQTRGRETQYF

V: TRBV5-1
J: TRBJ1-4
size: -
D: TRBD1
DNA: TGCGCCAGCAGCTCGACAGGGGATAATGAAAAACTGTTTTTT
CDR3: CASSSTGDNEKLFF

V: TRBV7-6
J: TRBJ1-3
size: -
D: TRBD1
DNA: TGTGCCAGCAGCTTGGACAGGGCGTCTGGAAACACCATATATTTT
CDR3: CASSLDRASGNTIYF

V: TRBV7-9
J: TRBJ2-7
size: -
D: TRBD1
DNA: TGTGCCTGGGGACAGAACTCCTACGAGCAGTACTTC
CDR3: CAWGQNSYEQYF

V: TRBV9
J: TRBJ1-1
size: -
D: TRBD1
DNA: TGTGCCAGCAGCGTGGACAGGGGGACTGAAGCTTTCTTT
CDR3: CASSVDRGTEAFF

V: TRBV29-1
J: TRBJ1-1
size: -
D: -
DNA: TGCAGCGTGACCGACAGGTTGAACACTGAAGCTTTCTTT
CDR3: CSVTDRLNTEAFF

V: TRBV27
J: TRBJ2-1
size: -
D: TRBD2
DNA: TGTGCCAGCAGTTCTTTAGGACTAGCCCACCTCTACAATGAGCAGTTCTTC
CDR3: CASSSLGLAHLYNEQFF

V: TRBV30
J: TRBJ1-1
size: -
D: -
DNA: TGTGCCTGGGGTCCCTCCCCAGGGTTCTCTGAAGCTTTCTTT
CDR3: CAWGPSPGFSEAFF

V: TRBV7-2
J: TRBJ1-5
size: -
D: -
DNA: TGTGCCAGCAGCCTCAGATCTGGCAATCAGCCCCAGCATTTT
CDR3: CASSLRSGNQPQHF

V: TRBV19
J: TRBJ1-2
size: few
D: -
DNA: TGTGCCAGTAGTCGGCGTAAAGCAGGTGGCTACACCTTC
CDR3: CASSRRKAGGYTF

V: TRBV7-9
J: TRBJ2-7
size: once
D: TRBD1
DNA: TGTGCCAGCAGCTTACAGACAGGGAAAATCTGGGAGCAGTACTTC
CDR3: CASSLQTGKIWEQYF

V: TRBV4-3
J: TRBJ2-7
size: many
D: TRBD1
DNA: TGCGCCAGCAGCCAAGTAAACAGGGGGGAGTACGAGCAGTACTTC
CDR3: CASSQVNRGEYEQYF